This TCR beta chain emerged from a study of beta chain features in type 1 diabetes. About the research overall: Patients shared similar age, gender and cell yields with healthy donors. Overall study findings and caveats: A closer apparent resemblance between naive, central memory and Treg TCRB repertoires was seen in patients than in healthy donors. Significant though moderate, a shortening of TCRB CDR3s appeared in all four CD4+ subsets of Type 1 diabetes patients.

Germline CDR1 reads SGHTA; CDR2 reads FQGNSA. The CDR3 covers 19 residues. V lost 2 bases and J lost 3; bases outside the gene matches: 15. In regard to this clone: Its antigen is undetermined.

The entirety of the isolated RNA underwent reverse transcription, so expressed TCRB transcripts were sequenced. The average output of naive, central memory and regulatory T cell samples was about 3.57 million reads. TCRdb's copy holds only in-frame clones and misses some; the assay was immunoSEQ multiplex PCR. The data show approximately 360,000 clones, roughly 13% seen once. This receptor was obtained from a woman in her late teens or twenties with type 1 diabetes. Sequencing used naive CD4+ T cells from blood. J is TRBJ2-4 and V is TRBV7-2; TRBD1 matches 8 bases. The CDR3 nucleotides are TGTGCCAGCAGCTTACGTATTAGCGGAAACACAGGGGGCAAAAACATTCAGTACTTC. This sequence encodes CASSLRISGNTGGKNIQYF.